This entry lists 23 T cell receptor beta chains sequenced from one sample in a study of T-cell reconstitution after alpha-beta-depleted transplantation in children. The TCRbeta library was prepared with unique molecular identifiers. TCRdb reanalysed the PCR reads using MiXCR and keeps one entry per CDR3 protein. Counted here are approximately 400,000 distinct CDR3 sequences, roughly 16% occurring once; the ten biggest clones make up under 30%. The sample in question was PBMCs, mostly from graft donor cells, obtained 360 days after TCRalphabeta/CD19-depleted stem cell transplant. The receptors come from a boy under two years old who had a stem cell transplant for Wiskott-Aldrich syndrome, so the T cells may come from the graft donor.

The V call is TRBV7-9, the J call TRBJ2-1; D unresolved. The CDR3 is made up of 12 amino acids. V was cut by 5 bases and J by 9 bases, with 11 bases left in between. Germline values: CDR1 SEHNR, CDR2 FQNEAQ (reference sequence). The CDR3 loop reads CASSRLMSEQFF. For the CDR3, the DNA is TGTGCCAGCAGCCGACTCATGAGTGAGCAGTTCTTC.

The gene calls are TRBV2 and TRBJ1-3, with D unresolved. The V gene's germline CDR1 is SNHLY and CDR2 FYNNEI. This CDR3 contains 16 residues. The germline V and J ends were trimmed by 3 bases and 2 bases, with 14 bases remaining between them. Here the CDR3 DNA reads TGTGCCAGCAGTGAGGTACTTAAAGCGACTGGAAACACCATATATTTT. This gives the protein CASSEVLKATGNTIYF.

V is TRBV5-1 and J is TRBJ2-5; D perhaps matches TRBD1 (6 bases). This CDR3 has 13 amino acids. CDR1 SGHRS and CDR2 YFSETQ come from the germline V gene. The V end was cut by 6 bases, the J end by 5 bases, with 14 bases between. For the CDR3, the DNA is TGCGCCAGCACCACAGGGTGGGTGGAGACCCAGTACTTC. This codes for CASTTGWVETQYF.

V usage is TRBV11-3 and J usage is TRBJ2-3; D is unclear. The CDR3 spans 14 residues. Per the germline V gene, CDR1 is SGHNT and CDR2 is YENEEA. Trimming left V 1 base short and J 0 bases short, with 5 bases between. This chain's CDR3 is CASSLVISTDTQYF. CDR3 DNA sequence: TGTGCCAGCAGCTTAGTCATCAGCACAGATACGCAGTATTTT.

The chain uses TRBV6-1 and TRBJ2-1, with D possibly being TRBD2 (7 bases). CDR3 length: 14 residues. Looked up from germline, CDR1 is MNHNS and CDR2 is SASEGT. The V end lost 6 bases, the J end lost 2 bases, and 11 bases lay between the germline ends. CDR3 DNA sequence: TGTGCCAGCAGCCGAGGGGGGGCCTACAATGAGCAGTTCTTC. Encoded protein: CASSRGGAYNEQFF.

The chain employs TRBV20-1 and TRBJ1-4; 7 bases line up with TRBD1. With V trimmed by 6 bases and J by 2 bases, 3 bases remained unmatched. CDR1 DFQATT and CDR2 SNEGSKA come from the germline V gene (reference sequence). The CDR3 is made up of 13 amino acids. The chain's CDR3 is CSASTGTNEKLFF. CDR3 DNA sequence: TGCAGTGCCTCGACAGGGACTAATGAAAAACTGTTTTTT.

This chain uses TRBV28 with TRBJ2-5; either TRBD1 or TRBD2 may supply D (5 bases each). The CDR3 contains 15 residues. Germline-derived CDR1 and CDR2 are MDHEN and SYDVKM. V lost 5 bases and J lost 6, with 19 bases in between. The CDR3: CASSTLGTPRKTQYF. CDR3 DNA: TGTGCCAGCAGTACCCTCGGGACGCCTAGGAAGACCCAGTACTTC. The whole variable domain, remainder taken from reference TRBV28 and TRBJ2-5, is DVKVTQSSRYLVKRTGEKVFLECVQDMDHENMFWYRQDPGLGLRLIYFSYDVKMKEKGDIPEGYSVSREKKERFSLILESASTNQTSMYLCASSTLGTPRKTQYFGPGTRLLVL.

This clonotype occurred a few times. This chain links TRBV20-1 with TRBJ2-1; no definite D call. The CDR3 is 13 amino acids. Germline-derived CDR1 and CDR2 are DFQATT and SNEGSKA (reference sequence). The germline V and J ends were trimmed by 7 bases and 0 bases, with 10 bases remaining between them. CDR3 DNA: TGCAGTGGAACGACGGTCTCCTACAATGAGCAGTTCTTC. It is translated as CSGTTVSYNEQFF.

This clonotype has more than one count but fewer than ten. DNA for the CDR3: TGTGCCAGCAGACCCGACAGGGGCCTTAATTCACCCCTCCACTTT. Translated, it gives CASRPDRGLNSPLHF. The chain is built from TRBV7-8 and TRBJ1-6, with 8 bases that match TRBD1. The ends lost 6 bases at V and 6 bases at J; junction bases unmatched: 7. Looked up from germline, CDR1 is SGHVS and CDR2 is FQNEAQ. The CDR3 has 15 amino acids.

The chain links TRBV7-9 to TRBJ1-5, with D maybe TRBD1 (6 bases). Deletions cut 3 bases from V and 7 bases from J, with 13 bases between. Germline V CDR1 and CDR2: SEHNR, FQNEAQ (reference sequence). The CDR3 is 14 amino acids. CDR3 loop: CASSFGRGAQPQHF. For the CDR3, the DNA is TGTGCCAGCAGCTTCGGAAGGGGGGCACAGCCCCAGCATTTT.

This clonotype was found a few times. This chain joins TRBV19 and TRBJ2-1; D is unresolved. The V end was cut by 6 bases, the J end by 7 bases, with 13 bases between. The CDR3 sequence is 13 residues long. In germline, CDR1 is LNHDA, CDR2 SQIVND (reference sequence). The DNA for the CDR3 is TGTGCCAGTAGAGGCGTTCCGGCGAATGAGCAGTTCTTC. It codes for CASRGVPANEQFF. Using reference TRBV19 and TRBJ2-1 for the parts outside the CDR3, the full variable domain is DGGITQSPKYLFRKEGQNVTLSCEQNLNHDAMYWYRQDPGQGLRLIYYSQIVNDFQKGDIAEGYSVSREKKESFPLTVTSAQKNPTAFYLCASRGVPANEQFFGPGTRLTVL.

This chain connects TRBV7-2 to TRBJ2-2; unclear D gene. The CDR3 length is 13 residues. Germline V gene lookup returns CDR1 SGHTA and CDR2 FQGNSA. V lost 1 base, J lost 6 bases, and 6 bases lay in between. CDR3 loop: CASSLVVAGELFF. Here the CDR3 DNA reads TGTGCCAGCAGCTTAGTGGTCGCCGGGGAGCTGTTTTTT.

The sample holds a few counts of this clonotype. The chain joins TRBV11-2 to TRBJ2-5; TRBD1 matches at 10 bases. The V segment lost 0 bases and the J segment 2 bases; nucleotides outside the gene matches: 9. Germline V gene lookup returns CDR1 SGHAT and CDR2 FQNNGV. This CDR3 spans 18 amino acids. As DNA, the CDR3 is TGTGCCAGCAGCTTAGATTCAGGCCGGGACAGGGGTCAAGAGACCCAGTACTTC. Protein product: CASSLDSGRDRGQETQYF.

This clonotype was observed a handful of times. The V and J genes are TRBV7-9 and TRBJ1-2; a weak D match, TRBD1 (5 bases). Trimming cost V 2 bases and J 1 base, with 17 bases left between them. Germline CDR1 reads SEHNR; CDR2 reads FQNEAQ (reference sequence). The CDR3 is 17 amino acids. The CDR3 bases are TGTGCCAGCAGCTTAAAGGTGGGGCCGGGACTTAACTATGGCTACACCTTC. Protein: CASSLKVGPGLNYGYTF.

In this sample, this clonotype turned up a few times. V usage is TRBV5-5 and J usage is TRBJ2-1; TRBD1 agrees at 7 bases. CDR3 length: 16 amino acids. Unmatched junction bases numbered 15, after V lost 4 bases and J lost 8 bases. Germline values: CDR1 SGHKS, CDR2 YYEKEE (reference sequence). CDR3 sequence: CASSPALRGRLDEQFF. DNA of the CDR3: TGTGCCAGCAGCCCGGCGTTGAGGGGGCGTTTGGATGAGCAGTTCTTC.

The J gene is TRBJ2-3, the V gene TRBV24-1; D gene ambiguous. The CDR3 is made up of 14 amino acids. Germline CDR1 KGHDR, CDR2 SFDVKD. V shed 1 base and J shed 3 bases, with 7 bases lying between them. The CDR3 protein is CATSDFLETDTQYF. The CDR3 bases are TGTGCCACCAGTGATTTTCTAGAGACAGATACGCAGTATTTT.

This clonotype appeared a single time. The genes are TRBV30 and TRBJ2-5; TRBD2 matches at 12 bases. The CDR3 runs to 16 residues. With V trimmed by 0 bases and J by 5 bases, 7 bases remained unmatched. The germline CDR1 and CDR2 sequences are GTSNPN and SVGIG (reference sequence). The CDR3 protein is CAWSVWTSGTGETQYF. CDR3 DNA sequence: TGTGCCTGGAGTGTCTGGACTAGCGGGACCGGGGAGACCCAGTACTTC.

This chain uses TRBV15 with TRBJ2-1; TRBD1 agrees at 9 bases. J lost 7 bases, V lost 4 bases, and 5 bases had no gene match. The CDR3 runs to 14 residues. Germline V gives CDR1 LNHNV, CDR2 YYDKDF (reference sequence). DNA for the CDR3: TGTGCCACCAGCATAAGGACAGGGGAAAATGAGCAGTTCTTC. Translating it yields CATSIRTGENEQFF.

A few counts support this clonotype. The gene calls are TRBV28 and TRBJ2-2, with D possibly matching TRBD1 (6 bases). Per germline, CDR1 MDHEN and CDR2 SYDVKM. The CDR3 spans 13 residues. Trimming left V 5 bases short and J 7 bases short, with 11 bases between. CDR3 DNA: TGTGCCAGCAGTACAGGGACCTACGGGGAGCTGTTTTTT. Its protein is CASSTGTYGELFF.

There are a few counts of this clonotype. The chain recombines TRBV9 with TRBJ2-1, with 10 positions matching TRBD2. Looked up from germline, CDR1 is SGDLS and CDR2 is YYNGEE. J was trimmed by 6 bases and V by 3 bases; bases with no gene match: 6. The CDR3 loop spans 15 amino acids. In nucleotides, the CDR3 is TGTGCCAGCAGCGGGCTAGCGGGAGAACCCAATGAGCAGTTCTTC. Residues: CASSGLAGEPNEQFF.

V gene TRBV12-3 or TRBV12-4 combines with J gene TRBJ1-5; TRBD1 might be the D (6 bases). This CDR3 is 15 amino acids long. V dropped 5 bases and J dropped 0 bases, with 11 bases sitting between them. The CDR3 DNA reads TGTGCCAGCAGTCCCCCGGGACATAGCAATCAGCCCCAGCATTTT. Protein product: CASSPPGHSNQPQHF.

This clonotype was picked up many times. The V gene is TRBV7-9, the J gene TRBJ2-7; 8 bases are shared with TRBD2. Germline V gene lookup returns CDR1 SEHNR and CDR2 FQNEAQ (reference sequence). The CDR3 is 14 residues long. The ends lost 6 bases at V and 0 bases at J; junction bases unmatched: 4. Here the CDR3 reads CASRKRESSYEQYF. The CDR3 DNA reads TGTGCCAGCAGGAAGCGGGAGAGCTCCTACGAGCAGTACTTC.

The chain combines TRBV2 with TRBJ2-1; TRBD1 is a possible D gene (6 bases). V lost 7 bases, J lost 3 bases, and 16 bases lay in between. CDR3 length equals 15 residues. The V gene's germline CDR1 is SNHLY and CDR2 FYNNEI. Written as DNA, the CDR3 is TGTGCCAGCATAGCGAGGACAGTTGACTACAATGAGCAGTTCTTC. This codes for CASIARTVDYNEQFF.